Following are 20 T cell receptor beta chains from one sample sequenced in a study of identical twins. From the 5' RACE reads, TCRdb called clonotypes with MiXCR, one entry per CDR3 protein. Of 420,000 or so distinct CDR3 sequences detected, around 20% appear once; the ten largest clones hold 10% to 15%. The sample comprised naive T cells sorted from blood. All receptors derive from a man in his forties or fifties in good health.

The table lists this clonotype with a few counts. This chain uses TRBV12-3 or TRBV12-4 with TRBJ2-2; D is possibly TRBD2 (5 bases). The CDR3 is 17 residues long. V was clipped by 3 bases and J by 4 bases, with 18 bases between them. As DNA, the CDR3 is TGTGCCAGCAGTTTTAGCGAGACACTCGAAACCACCGGGGAGCTGTTTTTT. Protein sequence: CASSFSETLETTGELFF.

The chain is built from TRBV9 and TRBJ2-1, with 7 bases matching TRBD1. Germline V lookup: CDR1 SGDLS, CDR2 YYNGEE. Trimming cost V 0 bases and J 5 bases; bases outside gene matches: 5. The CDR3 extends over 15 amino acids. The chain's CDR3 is CASSVVSGGDNEQFF. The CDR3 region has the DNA TGTGCCAGCAGCGTAGTGTCAGGGGGAGACAATGAGCAGTTCTTC.

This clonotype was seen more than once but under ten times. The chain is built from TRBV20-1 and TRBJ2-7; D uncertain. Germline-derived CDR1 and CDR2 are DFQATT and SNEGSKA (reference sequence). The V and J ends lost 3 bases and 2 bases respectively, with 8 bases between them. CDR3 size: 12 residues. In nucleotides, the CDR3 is TGCAGTGCTAGTATCCAGGCCTACGAGCAGTACTTC. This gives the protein CSASIQAYEQYF.

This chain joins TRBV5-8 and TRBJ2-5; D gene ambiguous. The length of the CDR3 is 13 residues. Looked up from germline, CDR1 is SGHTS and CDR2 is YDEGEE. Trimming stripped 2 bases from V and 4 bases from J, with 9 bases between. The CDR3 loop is CASSLRVPETQYF. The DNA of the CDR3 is TGTGCCAGCAGCTTACGAGTCCCAGAGACCCAGTACTTC.

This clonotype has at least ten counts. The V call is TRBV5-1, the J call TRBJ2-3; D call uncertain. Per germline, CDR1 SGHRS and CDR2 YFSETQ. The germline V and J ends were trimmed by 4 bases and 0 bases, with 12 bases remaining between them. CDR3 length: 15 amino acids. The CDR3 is CASSQESPSTDTQYF. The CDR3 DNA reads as TGCGCCAGCAGCCAAGAAAGTCCTAGCACAGATACGCAGTATTTT.

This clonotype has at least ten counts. CDR3 DNA: TGTGCCAGCAGTTACTCACCGGGAAACAATCAGCCCCAGCATTTT. Translation gives CASSYSPGNNQPQHF. This chain connects TRBV6-5 to TRBJ1-5; D gene ambiguous. Germline CDR1 reads MNHEY; CDR2 reads SVGAGI. This CDR3 contains 15 residues. Trimming cost V 0 bases and J 3 bases, with 9 bases left between them.

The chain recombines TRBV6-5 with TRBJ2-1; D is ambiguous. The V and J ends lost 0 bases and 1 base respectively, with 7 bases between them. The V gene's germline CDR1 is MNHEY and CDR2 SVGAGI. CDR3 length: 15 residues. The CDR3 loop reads CASSYSDGSYNEQFF. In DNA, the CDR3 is TGTGCCAGCAGTTACTCGGACGGATCCTACAATGAGCAGTTCTTC.

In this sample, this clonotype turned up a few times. The CDR3 region has the DNA TGTGCCAGCAGCCAAGACGTAAGGGGGGAGCAGTACTTC. It codes for CASSQDVRGEQYF. The chain links TRBV4-2 to TRBJ2-7; D is possibly TRBD1 (6 bases). Germline-derived CDR1 and CDR2 are LGHNA and YNFKEQ. V lost 0 bases, J lost 7 bases, and 10 bases lay in between. This CDR3 is built from 13 residues.

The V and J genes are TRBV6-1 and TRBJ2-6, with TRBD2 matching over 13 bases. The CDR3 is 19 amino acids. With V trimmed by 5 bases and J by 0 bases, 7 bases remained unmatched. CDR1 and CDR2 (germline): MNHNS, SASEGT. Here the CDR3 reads CASSRTSGGLFSGANVLTF. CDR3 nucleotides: TGTGCCAGCAGTCGGACTAGCGGGGGATTATTCTCTGGGGCCAACGTCCTGACTTTC.

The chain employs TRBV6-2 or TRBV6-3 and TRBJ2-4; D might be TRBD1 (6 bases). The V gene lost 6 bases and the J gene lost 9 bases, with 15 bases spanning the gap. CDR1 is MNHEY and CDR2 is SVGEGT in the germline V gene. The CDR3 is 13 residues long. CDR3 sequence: CASSPPQGTIQYF. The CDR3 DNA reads TGTGCCAGCAGCCCCCCACAGGGAACCATTCAGTACTTC.

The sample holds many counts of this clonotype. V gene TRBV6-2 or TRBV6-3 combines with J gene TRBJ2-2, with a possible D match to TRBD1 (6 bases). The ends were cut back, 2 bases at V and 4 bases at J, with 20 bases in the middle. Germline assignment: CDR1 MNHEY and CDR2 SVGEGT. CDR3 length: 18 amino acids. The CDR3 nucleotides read TGTGCCAGCAGTTACGCCCTATGGTGGGGGCGAATCACCGGGGAGCTGTTTTTT. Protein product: CASSYALWWGRITGELFF.

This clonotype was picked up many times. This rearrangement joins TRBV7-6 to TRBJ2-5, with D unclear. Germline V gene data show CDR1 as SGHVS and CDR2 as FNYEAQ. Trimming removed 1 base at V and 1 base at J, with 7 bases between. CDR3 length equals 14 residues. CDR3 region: CASSLVSLQETQYF. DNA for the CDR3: TGTGCCAGCAGCTTAGTCAGCCTCCAAGAGACCCAGTACTTC.

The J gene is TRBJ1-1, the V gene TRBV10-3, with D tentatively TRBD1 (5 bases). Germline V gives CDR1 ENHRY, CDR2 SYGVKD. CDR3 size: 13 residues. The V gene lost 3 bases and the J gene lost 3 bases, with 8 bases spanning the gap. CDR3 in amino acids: CAISDWGYTEAFF. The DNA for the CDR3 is TGTGCCATCAGTGATTGGGGCTACACTGAAGCTTTCTTT.

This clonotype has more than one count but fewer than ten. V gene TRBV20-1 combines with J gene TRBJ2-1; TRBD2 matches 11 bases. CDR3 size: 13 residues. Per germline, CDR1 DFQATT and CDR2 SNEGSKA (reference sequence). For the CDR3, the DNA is TGCTCAAGACTAGCGGGGTCTATTAATGAGCAGTTCTTC. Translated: CSRLAGSINEQFF.

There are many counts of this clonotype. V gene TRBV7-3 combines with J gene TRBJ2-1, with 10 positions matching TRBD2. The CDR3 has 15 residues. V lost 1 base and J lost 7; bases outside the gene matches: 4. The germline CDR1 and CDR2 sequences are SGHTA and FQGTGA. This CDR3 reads CASSLNSGGTNEQFF. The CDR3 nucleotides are TGTGCCAGCAGCTTAAATAGCGGGGGGACGAATGAGCAGTTCTTC.

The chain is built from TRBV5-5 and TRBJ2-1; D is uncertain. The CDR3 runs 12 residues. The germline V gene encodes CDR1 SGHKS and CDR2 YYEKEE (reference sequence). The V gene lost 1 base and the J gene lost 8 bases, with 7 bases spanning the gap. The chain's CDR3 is CASSLQDDEQFF. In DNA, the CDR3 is TGTGCCAGCAGCTTGCAAGATGATGAGCAGTTCTTC.

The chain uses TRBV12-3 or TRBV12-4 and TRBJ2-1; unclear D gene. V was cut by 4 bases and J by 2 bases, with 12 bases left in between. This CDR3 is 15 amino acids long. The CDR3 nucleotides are TGTGCCAGCAGTTATGGACGGCCTACCTACAATGAGCAGTTCTTC. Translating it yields CASSYGRPTYNEQFF.

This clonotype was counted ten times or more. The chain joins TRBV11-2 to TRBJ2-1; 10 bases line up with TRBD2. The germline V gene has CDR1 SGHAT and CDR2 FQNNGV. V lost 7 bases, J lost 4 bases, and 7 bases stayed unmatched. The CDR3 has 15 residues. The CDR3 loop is CASTLSSGSYNEQFF. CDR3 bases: TGTGCCAGCACCCTGTCTAGCGGGAGTTACAATGAGCAGTTCTTC.

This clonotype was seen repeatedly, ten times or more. CDR3 sequence (DNA): TGTGCCAGCAGCCCGGCACCGCAAGAGACCCAGTACTTC. It translates to CASSPAPQETQYF. This chain uses TRBV5-5 with TRBJ2-5; no clear D. The CDR3 is 13 residues long. The germline V gene encodes CDR1 SGHKS and CDR2 YYEKEE (reference sequence). Trimming left V 4 bases short and J 2 bases short, with 9 bases between.

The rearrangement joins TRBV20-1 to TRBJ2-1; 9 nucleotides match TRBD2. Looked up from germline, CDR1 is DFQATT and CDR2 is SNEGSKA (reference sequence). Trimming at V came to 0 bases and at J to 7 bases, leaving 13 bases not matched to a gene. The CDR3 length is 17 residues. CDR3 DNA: TGCAGTGCTAGAGACCCTGTCCTAGCGGGAACTTTTAATGAGCAGTTCTTC. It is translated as CSARDPVLAGTFNEQFF.